This T cell receptor (beta chain) was documented in a study of spatial heterogeneity in lung cancer. Study-level information: Detection consistently captured more beta-chain sequences than alpha-chain sequences. Raw-read counts averaged over ten per unique TCR and UMI combination.

The length of the CDR3 is 18 residues. V was clipped by 4 bases and J by 4 bases; unmatched bases: 13. Germline V gene sequence: CDR1 SGHAT, CDR2 FQNNGV. Each CDR3 protein is one row after TCRdb ran MiXCR on the 5' RACE reads. The sample includes around 98,000 distinct CDR3 sequences, 19% of them seen just once. The time point here: blood at routine non-recurrence follow-up after resection. Unsorted samples of tumor, nontumor lung or frozen PBMC had their whole RNA sequenced. The source was PBMCs, collected at follow-up. This clonotype originated in a male donor with early-stage non-small cell lung cancer. This chain links TRBV11-2 with TRBJ1-2; TRBD1 aligns across 12 bases. CDR3 nucleotide sequence: TGTGCCAGCAGCTCCCTATCGGGGACAGGGGGCGAAGGCTATGGCTACACCTTC. Its protein is CASSSLSGTGGEGYGYTF.